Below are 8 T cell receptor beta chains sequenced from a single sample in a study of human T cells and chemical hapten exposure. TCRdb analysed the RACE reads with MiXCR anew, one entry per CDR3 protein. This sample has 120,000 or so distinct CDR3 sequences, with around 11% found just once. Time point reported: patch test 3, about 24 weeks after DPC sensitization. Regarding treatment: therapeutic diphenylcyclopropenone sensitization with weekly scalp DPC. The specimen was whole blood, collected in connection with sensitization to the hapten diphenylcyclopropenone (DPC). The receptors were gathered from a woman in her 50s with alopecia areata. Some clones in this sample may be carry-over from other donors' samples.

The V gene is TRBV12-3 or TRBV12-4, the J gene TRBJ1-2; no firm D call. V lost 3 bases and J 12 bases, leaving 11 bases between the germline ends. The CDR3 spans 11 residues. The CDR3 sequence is CASSFSRVHTF. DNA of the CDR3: TGTGCCAGCAGTTTTAGTCGGGTCCACACCTTC.

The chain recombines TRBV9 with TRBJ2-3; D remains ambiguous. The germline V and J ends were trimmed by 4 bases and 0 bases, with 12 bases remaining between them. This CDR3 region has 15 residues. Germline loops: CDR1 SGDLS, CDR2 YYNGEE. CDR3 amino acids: CASSPDGPSTDTQYF. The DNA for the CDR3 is TGTGCCAGCAGCCCGGACGGACCTAGCACAGATACGCAGTATTTT.

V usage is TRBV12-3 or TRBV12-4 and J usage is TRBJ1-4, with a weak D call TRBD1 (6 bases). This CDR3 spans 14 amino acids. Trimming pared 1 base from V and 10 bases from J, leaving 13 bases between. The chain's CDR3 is CASSLEQGGGKLFF. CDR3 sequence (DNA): TGTGCCAGCAGTTTAGAACAGGGTGGCGGAAAACTGTTTTTT.

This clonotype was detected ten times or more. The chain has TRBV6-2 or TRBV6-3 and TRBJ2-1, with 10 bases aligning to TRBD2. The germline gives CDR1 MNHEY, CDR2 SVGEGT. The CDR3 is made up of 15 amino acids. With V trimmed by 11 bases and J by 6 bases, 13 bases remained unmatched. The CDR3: CAVHESGRAGNEQFF. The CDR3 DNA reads TGTGCCGTACACGAGAGCGGGAGGGCAGGCAATGAGCAGTTCTTC.

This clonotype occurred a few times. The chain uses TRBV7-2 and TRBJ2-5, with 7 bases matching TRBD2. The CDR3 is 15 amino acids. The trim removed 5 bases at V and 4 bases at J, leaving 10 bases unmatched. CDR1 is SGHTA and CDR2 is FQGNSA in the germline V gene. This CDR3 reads CASSPQGGVLETQYF. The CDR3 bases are TGTGCCAGCAGCCCCCAGGGAGGGGTTCTAGAGACCCAGTACTTC.

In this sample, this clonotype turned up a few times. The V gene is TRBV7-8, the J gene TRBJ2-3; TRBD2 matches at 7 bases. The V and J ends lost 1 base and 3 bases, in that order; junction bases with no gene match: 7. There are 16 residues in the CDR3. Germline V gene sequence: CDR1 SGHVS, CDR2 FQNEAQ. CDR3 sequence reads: CASSLVASGRTDTQYF. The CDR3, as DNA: TGTGCCAGCAGCTTAGTGGCTAGCGGAAGGACAGATACGCAGTATTTT. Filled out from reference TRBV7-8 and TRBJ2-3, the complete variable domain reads GAGVSQSPRYKVAKRGQDVALRCDPISGHVSLFWYQQALGQGPEFLTYFQNEAQLDKSGLPSDRFFAERPEGSVSTLKIQRTQQEDSAVYLCASSLVASGRTDTQYFGPGTRLTVL.

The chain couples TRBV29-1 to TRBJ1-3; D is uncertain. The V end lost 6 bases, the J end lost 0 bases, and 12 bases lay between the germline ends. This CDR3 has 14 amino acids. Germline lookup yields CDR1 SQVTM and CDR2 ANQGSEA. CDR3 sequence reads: CSVNEVRSGNTIYF. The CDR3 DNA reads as TGCAGCGTCAACGAGGTTCGCTCTGGAAACACCATATATTTT. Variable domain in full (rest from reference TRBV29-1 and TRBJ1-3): SAVISQKPSRDICQRGTSLTIQCQVDSQVTMMFWYRQQPGQSLTLIATANQGSEATYESGFVIDKFPISRPNLTFSTLTVSNMSPEDSSIYLCSVNEVRSGNTIYFGEGSWLTVV.

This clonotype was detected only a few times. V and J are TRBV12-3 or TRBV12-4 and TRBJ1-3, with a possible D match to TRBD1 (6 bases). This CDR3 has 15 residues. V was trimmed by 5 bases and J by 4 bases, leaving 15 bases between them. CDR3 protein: CASSPVRGLGNTIYF. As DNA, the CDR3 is TGTGCCAGCAGTCCCGTCAGGGGATTAGGAAACACCATATATTTT.